This T cell receptor (beta chain) stems from a study of blood T cell repertoires in COVID-19. Study overall: PBMCs, B-cell-depleted T cells, or T cells provided the cDNA or gDNA that made up the material.

Measured with immunoSEQ multiplex PCR; TCRdb has only the in-frame clones, and not every one. The sample comprises 60,000 or so clones, around 87% of which are singletons, and 10% rests with the top ten. Germline V lookup: CDR1 LGHDT, CDR2 YNNKEL (reference sequence). The V end was cut by 2 bases, the J end by 5 bases, with 3 bases between. The CDR3 is 11 amino acids. Sequencing used peripheral blood. The chain employs TRBV3-1 (or the pseudogene TRBV3-2) and TRBJ2-5; D is undetermined. This TCR derives from a human donor with acute or convalescent COVID-19. The donor label of this sample is uncertain. In DNA, the CDR3 is TGTGCCAGCAGCCAAACTGAGACCCAGTACTTC. Translated, it gives CASSQTETQYF.